This T cell receptor (beta chain) was recovered during a study of T-cell memory formation after mild COVID-19. Study-wide background: In these data, TCR clusters were largely donor specific.

Overall study findings and caveats: CD8+ contracting clones occupied EMRA, while CD4+ ones occupied mainly CM and EM.

V dropped 2 bases and J dropped 0 bases, with 13 bases sitting between them. The CDR3 contains 16 residues. CDR1 SEHNR and CDR2 FQNEAQ come from the germline V gene (reference sequence). In its sample, this clonotype was seen many times. The antigen is not known. TCRdb re-called the 5' RACE reads through MiXCR, storing one row per CDR3 protein. This sample carries 10,000 to 15,000 distinct CDR3 sequences, approximately 15% of them seen once, and the ten largest clones take 55%. The chain has TRBV7-9 and TRBJ1-1, with a tentative D call TRBD1 (5 bases). This TCR came from a young man who had mild COVID-19 (a few samples of this study predate the infection). Cell type and time point are not known. The sample comprised PBMCs or a T cell subset sorted from them (not recorded which). CDR3 nucleotides: TGTGCCAGCAGCTTAAGGACGGGGCCCCTGAACACTGAAGCTTTCTTT. This translates into CASSLRTGPLNTEAFF.